This TCR beta chain derives from a study of blood T cell repertoires in COVID-19. About the research overall: Samples came from the United States, Italy and Spain, spanning acute and convalescent COVID-19.

Recruits, aged roughly 18 to 95 years, lived in 25 or so US areas. Recovered status in Cohort 3 required two negative PCRs, clearance, or symptom resolution. In the authors' workflow: Nucleated cell number was recorded as an estimate derived from reference gene primer amplification. The repertoire was sequenced with immunoSEQ multiplex PCR; TCRdb's copy has only in-frame clones and lacks some. For V, J and clone size, that table is used; D and trimming come from the DNA. The table lists about 370,000 clones, roughly 86% of them singletons. Sample: PBMCs or T cells enriched from blood (not recorded which). This sequence was found in a woman aged 25-40 years who had recovered from COVID-19.

The CDR3: CASSTTGLYGYTF. In DNA, the CDR3 is TGTGCCAGTAGTACCACAGGGTTGTATGGCTACACCTTC. V and J are TRBV19 and TRBJ1-2; D possibly corresponds to TRBD1 (6 bases). Germline CDR1 and CDR2: LNHDA and SQIVND (reference sequence). The CDR3 totals 13 residues. V lost 4 bases and J lost 5, with 11 bases in between.